The sequence of this T cell receptor beta chain was determined in a study of T-cell reconstitution after alpha-beta-depleted transplantation in children (dated by TCRdb to 2016 to 2018). Concerning the study at large: T-cell immune reconstitution after TCRalphabeta/CD19-depleted allogeneic hematopoietic cell transplantation in children was quantitatively tracked in the study by means of TCR repertoire profiling. What the authors observed across the whole study: Over the following months the frequencies of hyperexpanded clones went down, and after one year T-cell counts and TCRbeta diversity were mostly credited to newly produced T cells. In some patients, the high TCRbeta diversity seen at day 60 was put down to recipient T cells and intrathymic progenitors that had survived conditioning. Apparently early alphabetaT-cell count recovery about two months after transplant reportedly relied on only several hundred rapidly expanded clones derived from non-depleted graft cells.

The library was made by PCR. These reads were obtained on an Illumina HiSeq 2500. TCR libraries were prepared with molecular barcoding, using unique molecular identifiers to normalize TCRbeta repertoire quantification. Clones were called with MiXCR by TCRdb after fastp trimmed the public reads at Q25, and only in-frame beta chains were retained. Identical CDR3 protein sequences are pooled into one entry, listed with their most common genes and DNA. This sample lists about 500,000 distinct CDR3 sequences; roughly an eighth were detected once. The biggest ten clones account for around 13% of the sample. This clonotype was observed many times. Its target antigen remains unknown. No base quality information exists; no much larger clone differs at one position. From cysteine to phenylalanine, the CDR3 is 15 amino acids long. Kept here is only the CDR3 DNA, which spans 45 bases and is read in frame from base 1. V sheds 5 bases and J sheds 0 bases, leaving 12 bases between their ends. From a lookup of the germline V gene, CDR1 and CDR2 are SGHVS and FNYEAQ.

This sample's treatment or condition label indicates: allogeneic hematopoietic cell transplantation with graft depleted of TCRalphabeta T cells and CD19 B cells. TCRalphabeta/CD19-depleted allogeneic hematopoietic cell grafts were given to the transplant recipients, all of whom were children. The sequence came from a female patient younger than 10 who had a stem cell transplant for aplastic anemia, so the T cells may come from the graft donor. The sequenced sample was PBMCs, mostly from graft donor cells, obtained 180 days after TCRalphabeta/CD19-depleted stem cell transplant. The V and J segments used are TRBV7-6 and TRBJ2-3; a weak D assignment points to TRBD2 (6 bases agree). The CDR3 sequence is CASSILRGSTDTQYF. At the DNA level, the sequence is TGTGCCAGCAGCATTCTGCGGGGTAGCACAGATACGCAGTATTTT.